This T cell receptor (beta chain) was sequenced during a study of cytomegalovirus exposure and HLA in healthy donors. Study-level background: The study placed about four fifths of its roughly 400 genotyped donors in the Caucasian-associated ancestry cluster.

Comments on this clone: Its antigen remains unknown.

Germline trimming cut 5 bases from V and 5 bases from J; bases unmatched to any gene: 4. The CDR3 covers 13 residues. CDR1 is MNHNS and CDR2 is SASEGT in the germline V gene. Study observations and caveats: CMV antigen specificity of a few CMV-associated chains was confirmed in vitro. TRBV6-2, TRBV6-3 and some other V segments were excluded as indistinguishable. Using a false discovery rate of 0.05, a later analysis showed that approximately 17,000 TCR beta sequences were associated with HLA alleles.

Primers included in the PCR were 60 Vbeta and 13 Jbeta primers. TCRdb's copy holds only in-frame clones and misses some; the assay was immunoSEQ multiplex PCR. This table has 200,000 or so clones, approximately 83% appearing once. The origin of this receptor is a boy younger than 10 in good health and CMV-seronegative. Source material: PBMCs. This chain links TRBV6-1 with TRBJ2-3, with TRBD1 identical over 7 bases. DNA of the CDR3: TGTGCCAGCAGTCACAGGGGCAGAGATACGCAGTATTTT. This encodes CASSHRGRDTQYF.